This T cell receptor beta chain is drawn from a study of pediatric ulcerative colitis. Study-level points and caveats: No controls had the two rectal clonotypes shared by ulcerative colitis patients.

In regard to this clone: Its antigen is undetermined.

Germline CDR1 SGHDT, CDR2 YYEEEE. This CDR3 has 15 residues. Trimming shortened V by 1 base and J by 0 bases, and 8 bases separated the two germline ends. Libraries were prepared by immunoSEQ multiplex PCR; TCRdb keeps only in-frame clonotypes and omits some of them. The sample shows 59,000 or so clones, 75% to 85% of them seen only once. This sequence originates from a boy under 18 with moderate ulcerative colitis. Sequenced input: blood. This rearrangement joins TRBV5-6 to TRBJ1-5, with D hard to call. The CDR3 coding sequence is TGTGCCAGCAGCTTGAGAGGTCTTAGCAATCAGCCCCAGCATTTT. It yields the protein CASSLRGLSNQPQHF. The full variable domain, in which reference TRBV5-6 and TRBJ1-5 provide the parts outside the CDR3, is DAGVTQSPTHLIKTRGQQVTLRCSPKSGHDTVSWYQQALGQGPQFIFQYYEEEERQRGNFPDRFSGHQFPNYSSELNVNALLLGDSALYLCASSLRGLSNQPQHFGDGTRLSIL.